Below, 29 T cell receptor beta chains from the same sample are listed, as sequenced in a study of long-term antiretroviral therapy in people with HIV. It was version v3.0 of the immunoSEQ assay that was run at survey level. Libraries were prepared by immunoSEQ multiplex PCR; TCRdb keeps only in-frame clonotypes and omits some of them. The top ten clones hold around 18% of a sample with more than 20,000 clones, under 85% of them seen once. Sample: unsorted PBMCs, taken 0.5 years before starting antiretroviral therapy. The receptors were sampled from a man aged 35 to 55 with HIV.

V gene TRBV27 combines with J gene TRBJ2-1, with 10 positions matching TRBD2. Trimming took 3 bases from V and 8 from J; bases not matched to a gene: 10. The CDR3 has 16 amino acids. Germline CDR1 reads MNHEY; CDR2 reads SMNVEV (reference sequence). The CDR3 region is CASSFSTSGVFDEQFF. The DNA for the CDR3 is TGTGCCAGCAGTTTCAGTACTAGCGGGGTCTTCGATGAGCAGTTCTTC.

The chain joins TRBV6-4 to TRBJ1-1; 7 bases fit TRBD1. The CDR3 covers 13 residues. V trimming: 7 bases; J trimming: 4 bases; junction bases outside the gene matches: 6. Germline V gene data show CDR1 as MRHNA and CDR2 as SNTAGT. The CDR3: CASNKQGSTEAFF. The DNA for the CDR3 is TGTGCCAGCAATAAACAGGGGAGCACTGAAGCTTTCTTT.

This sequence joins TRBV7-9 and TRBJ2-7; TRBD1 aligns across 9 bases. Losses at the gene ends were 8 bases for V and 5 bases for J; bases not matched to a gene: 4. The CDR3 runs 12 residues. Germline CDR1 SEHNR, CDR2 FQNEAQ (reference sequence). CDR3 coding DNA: TGTGCCAGCGGAGGGGACAGGGACGAGCAGTACTTC. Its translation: CASGGDRDEQYF.

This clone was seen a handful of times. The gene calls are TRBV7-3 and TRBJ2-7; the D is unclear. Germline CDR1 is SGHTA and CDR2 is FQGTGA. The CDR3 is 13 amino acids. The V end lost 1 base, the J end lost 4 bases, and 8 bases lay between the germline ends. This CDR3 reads CASSLILGYEQYF. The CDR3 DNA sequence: TGTGCCAGCAGCTTAATTTTGGGATACGAGCAGTACTTC.

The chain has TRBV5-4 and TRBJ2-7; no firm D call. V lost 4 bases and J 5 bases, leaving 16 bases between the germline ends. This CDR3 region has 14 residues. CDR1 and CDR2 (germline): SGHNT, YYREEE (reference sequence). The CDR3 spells CASSLGEQRNEQYF. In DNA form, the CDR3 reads TGTGCCAGCAGCCTGGGTGAGCAACGGAACGAGCAGTACTTC.

CDR3 protein: CASSMLSDRANYGYTF. As DNA, the CDR3 is TGTGCCAGTAGTATGCTGTCGGACAGGGCTAACTATGGCTACACCTTC. The rearrangement uses TRBV19 and TRBJ1-2; 8 bases align to TRBD1. The V gene end was trimmed by 3 bases and the J gene end by 0 bases; junction bases not matched to a gene: 6. The CDR3 runs 16 residues. Looked up from germline, CDR1 is LNHDA and CDR2 is SQIVND (reference sequence).

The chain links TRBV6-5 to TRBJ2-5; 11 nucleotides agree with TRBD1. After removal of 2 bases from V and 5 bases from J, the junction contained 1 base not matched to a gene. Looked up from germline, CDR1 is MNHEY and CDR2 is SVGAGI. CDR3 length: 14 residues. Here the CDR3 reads CASSYGQGAETQYF. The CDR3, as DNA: TGTGCCAGCAGTTACGGACAGGGGGCCGAGACCCAGTACTTC.

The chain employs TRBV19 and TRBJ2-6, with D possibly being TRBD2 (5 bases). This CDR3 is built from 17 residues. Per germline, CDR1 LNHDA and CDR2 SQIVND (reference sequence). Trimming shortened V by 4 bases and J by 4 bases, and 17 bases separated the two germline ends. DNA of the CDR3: TGTGCCAGTAGTAGTAGTCCTAAGGGCGGGGGGGCCAACGTCCTGACTTTC. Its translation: CASSSSPKGGGANVLTF.

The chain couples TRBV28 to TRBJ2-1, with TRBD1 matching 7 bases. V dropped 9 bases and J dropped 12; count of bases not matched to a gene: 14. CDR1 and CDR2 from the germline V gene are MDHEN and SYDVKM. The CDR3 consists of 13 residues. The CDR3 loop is CASRTGNPPGQFF. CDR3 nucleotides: TGTGCCAGTCGGACAGGAAATCCTCCTGGGCAGTTCTTC.

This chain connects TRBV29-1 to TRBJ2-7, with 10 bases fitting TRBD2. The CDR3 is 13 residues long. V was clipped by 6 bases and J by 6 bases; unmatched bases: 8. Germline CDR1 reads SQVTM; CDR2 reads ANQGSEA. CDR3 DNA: TGCAGCGTGAGCGGGGGGGATGTTGGCGAGCAGTACTTC. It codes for CSVSGGDVGEQYF.

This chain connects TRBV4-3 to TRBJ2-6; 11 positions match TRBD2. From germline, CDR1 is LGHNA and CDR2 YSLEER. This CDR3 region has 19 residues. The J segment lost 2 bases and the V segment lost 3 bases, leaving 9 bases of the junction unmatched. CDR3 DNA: TGCGCCAGCAGCCAGCAGTCACCGGGACTAGCGGCTGGGGCCAACGTCCTGACTTTC. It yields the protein CASSQQSPGLAAGANVLTF.

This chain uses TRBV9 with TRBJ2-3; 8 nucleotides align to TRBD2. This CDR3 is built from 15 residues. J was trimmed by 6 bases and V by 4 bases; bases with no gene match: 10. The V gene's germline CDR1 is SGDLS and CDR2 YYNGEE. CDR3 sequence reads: CASSSSGRGVDTQYF. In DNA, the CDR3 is TGTGCCAGCAGCTCCTCCGGGCGGGGGGTCGATACGCAGTATTTT.

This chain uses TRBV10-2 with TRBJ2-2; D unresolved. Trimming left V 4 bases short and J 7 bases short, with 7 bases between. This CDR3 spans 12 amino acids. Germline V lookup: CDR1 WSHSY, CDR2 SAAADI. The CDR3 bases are TGCGCCAGCAGTGGATTGGGCGGGGAGCTGTTTTTT. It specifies CASSGLGGELFF.

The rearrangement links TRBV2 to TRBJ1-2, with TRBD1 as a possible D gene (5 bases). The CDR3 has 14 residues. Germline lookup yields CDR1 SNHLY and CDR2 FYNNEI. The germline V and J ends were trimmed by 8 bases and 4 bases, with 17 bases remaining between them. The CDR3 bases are TGTGCCAGCGGGTTAGAGGGGCACAGCTATGGCTACACCTTC. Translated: CASGLEGHSYGYTF. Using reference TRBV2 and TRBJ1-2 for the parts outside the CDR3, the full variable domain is EPEVTQTPSHQVTQMGQEVILRCVPISNHLYFYWYRQILGQKVEFLVSFYNNEISEKSEIFDDQFSVERPDGSNFTLKIRSTKLEDSAMYFCASGLEGHSYGYTFGSGTRLTVV.

The CDR3, as DNA: TGTGCCAGCAGCTTGGGGTTAGCGGGGAGGGCCGAGCAGTACTTC. Translating gives CASSLGLAGRAEQYF. The chain is built from TRBV5-4 and TRBJ2-7; TRBD2 agrees at 8 bases. Germline CDR1 is SGHNT and CDR2 is YYREEE (reference sequence). V trimming: 0 bases; J trimming: 6 bases; junction bases outside the gene matches: 8. The CDR3 contains 15 residues.

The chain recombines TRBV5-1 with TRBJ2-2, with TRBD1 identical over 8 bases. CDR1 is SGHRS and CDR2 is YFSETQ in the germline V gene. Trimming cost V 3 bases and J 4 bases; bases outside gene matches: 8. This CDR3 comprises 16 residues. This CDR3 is CASSSGQGRSTGELFF. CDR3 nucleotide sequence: TGCGCCAGCAGCTCCGGACAGGGTCGGAGCACCGGGGAGCTGTTTTTT.

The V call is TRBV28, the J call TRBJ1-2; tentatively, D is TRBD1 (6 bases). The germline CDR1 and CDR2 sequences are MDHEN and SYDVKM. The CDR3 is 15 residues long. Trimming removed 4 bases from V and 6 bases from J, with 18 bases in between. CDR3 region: CASSSTGQLRNGYTF. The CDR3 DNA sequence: TGTGCCAGCAGTTCTACTGGACAGCTTCGGAATGGCTACACCTTC.

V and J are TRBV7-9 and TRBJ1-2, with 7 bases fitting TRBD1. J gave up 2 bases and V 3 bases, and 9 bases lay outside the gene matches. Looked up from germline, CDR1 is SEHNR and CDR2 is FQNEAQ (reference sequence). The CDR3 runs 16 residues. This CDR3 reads CASSLDPPGQNYGYTF. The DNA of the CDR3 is TGTGCCAGCAGCTTGGATCCTCCGGGACAGAACTATGGCTACACCTTC.

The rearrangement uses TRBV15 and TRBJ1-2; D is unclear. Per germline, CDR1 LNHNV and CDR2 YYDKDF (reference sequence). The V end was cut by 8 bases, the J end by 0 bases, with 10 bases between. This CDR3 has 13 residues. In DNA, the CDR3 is TGTGCCACCCGAGGGCGAACTAACTATGGCTACACCTTC. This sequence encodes CATRGRTNYGYTF.

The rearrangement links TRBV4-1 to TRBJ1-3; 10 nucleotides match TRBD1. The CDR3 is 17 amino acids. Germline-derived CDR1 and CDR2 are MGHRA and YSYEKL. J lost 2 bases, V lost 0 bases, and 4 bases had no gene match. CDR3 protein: CASSQDYGTGAGNTIYF. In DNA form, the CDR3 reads TGCGCCAGCAGCCAAGATTACGGGACAGGGGCTGGAAACACCATATATTTT.

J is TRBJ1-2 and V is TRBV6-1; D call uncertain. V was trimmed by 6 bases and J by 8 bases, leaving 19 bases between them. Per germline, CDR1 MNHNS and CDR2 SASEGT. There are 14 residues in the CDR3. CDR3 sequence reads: CASRPSLGREGYTF. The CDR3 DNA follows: TGTGCCAGCAGGCCGTCTCTGGGGAGGGAGGGCTACACCTTC.

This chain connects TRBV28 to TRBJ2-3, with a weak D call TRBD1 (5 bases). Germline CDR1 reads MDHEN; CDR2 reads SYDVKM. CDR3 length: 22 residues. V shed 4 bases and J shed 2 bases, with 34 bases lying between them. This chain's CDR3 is CASSSRTYSRAALQVPTDTQYF. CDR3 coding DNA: TGTGCCAGCAGTTCCAGGACCTATTCCAGGGCAGCCCTACAAGTCCCCACAGATACGCAGTATTTT. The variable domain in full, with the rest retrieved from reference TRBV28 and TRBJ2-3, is DVKVTQSSRYLVKRTGEKVFLECVQDMDHENMFWYRQDPGLGLRLIYFSYDVKMKEKGDIPEGYSVSREKKERFSLILESASTNQTSMYLCASSSRTYSRAALQVPTDTQYFGPGTRLTVL.

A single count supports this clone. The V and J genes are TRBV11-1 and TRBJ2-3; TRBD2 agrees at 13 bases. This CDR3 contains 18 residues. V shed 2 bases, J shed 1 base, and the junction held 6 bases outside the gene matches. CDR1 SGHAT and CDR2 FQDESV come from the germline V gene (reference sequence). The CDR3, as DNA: TGTGCCAGCAGCTTAACTAGCGGGGGGGCCCGGGGCACAGATACGCAGTATTTT. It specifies CASSLTSGGARGTDTQYF.

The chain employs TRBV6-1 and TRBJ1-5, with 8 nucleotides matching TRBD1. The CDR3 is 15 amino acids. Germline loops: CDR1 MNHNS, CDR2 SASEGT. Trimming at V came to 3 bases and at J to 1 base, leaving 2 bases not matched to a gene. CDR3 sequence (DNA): TGTGCCAGCAGTGATCGGACAGGGAGCAATCAGCCCCAGCATTTT. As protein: CASSDRTGSNQPQHF.

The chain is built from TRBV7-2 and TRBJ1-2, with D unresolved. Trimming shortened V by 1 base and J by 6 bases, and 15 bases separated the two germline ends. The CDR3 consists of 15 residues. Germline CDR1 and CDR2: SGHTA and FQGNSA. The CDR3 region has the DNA TGTGCCAGCAGCTTAGGTCTGGCGGGTCTCAATGGCTACACCTTC. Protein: CASSLGLAGLNGYTF.

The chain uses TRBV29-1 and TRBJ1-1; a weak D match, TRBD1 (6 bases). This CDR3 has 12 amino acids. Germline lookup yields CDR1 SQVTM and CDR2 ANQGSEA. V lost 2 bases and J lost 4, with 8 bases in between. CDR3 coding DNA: TGCAGCGTTGAAACAGGGTTCACTGAAGCTTTCTTT. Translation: CSVETGFTEAFF.

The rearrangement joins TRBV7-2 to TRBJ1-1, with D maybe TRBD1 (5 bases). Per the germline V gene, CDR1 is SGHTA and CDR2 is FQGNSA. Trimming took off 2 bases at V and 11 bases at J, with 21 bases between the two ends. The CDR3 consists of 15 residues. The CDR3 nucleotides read TGTGCCAGCAGCTTAAGGTTAGAGGATCCCAAGGGGGCTTTCTTT. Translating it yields CASSLRLEDPKGAFF.

In nucleotides, the CDR3 is TGTGCCAGCAACCCCTCCCGGGGTTCCCTTTCACCCCTCCACTTT. The encoded protein is CASNPSRGSLSPLHF. The chain recombines TRBV28 with TRBJ1-6; D not certain. V lost 7 bases, J lost 9 bases, and 19 bases lay in between. This CDR3 has 15 residues. Germline V lookup: CDR1 MDHEN, CDR2 SYDVKM.

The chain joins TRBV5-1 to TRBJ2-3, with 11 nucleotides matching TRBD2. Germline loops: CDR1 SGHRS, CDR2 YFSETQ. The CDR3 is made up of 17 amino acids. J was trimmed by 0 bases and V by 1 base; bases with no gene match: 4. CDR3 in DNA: TGCGCCAGCAGCTTGACTAGCGGGGGCCTCAGCACAGATACGCAGTATTTT. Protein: CASSLTSGGLSTDTQYF. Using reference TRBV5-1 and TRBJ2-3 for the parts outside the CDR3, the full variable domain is KAGVTQTPRYLIKTRGQQVTLSCSPISGHRSVSWYQQTPGQGLQFLFEYFSETQRNKGNFPGRFSGRQFSNSRSEMNVSTLELGDSALYLCASSLTSGGLSTDTQYFGPGTRLTVL.